The clone carrying this T cell receptor beta chain was observed a few times. The antigen remains undetermined. The junction departs from the called germline gene at one end, perhaps through a read error. This sample stems from a study of CD8 T cells in ankylosing spondylitis. Overall study results and limits: Previously reported in reactive arthritis synovial fluid and blood were some of the motif variants. Seven to nine highly homologous variants formed a TCR beta motif that appeared characteristic of ankylosing spondylitis blood. Significantly higher representation of disease-linked clones was reported for matched ankylosing spondylitis synovial fluid.

A single record per CDR3 protein comes from TCRdb applying MiXCR to the 5' RACE reads. Among 85,000 to 100,000 distinct CDR3 sequences listed, 7.5% to 9% were seen once. This TCR was sampled from a male donor with ankylosing spondylitis or in good health (not recorded which). Material for sequencing was blood, either unsorted or a sorted T cell fraction (not recorded which).

The CDR3 spells CASSLGGQYTPGELFF. The DNA of the CDR3 is TGTGCCAGTAGCTTAGGAGGACAGTATACTCCCGGGGAGCTGTTTTTT. V and J are TRBV7-9 and TRBJ2-2; D is possibly TRBD1 (6 bases). Germline values: CDR1 SEHNR, CDR2 FQNEAQ (reference sequence). This CDR3 has 16 amino acids.